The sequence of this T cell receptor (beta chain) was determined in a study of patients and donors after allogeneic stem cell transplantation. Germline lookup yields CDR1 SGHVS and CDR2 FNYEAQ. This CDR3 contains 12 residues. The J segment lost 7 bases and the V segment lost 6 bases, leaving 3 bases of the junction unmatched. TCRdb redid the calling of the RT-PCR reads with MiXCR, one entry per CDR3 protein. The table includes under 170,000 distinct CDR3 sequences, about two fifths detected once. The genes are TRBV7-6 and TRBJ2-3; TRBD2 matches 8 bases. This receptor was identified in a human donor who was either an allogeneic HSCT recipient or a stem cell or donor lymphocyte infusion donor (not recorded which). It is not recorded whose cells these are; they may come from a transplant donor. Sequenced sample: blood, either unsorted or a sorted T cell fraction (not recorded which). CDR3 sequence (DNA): TGTGCCAGCAGTAGCGGGATAAATACGCAGTATTTT. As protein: CASSSGINTQYF.